This T cell receptor (beta chain) is drawn from a study of T-cell memory formation after mild COVID-19 (dated by TCRdb to the early 2020s). Broadly, across the study: Most TCR sequence clusters were specific to one of the two donors. In a couple of donors, T-cell clones that expanded and contracted after mild COVID-19 were followed by sequencing TCRalpha and TCRbeta repertoires longitudinally. Two young, previously healthy adult volunteers made up the cohort, one male and one female.

Ficoll-Paque density gradient centrifugation was used to isolate PBMCs. This sample was sequenced with an Illumina NovaSeq 6000. TCRalpha and TCRbeta cDNA libraries were built by 5'RACE with constant-segment primers, adding sample barcodes and unique molecular identifiers. Trizol reagent was used to extract RNA from every sample. Library amplification was performed in two PCR steps, and a second sample barcode and Illumina TruSeq adapters were introduced in the second step. Sequencing of the libraries was done on an Illumina NovaSeq, producing 2 x 150 bp paired-end reads. Per the authors' processing: With migec v1.2.7, reads were demultiplexed and then collapsed into UMI-guided consensus sequences. Using mixcr v2.1.11, the UMI consensuses were aligned to TRA and TRB V and J templates and assembled into clonotypes. A clonotype was counted as expanded or contracted only if both edgeR and NoisET called the change significant, with noise models trained on biological replicates. For edgeR calls, the cutoffs were a false discovery rate-adjusted p below 0.01 and a log2 fold-change threshold of 1. As an exploratory analysis of dynamics, max-normalized trajectories of the 1000 most abundant clonotypes were examined by PCA with hierarchical clustering. Separately sequenced CD4+ and CD8+ repertoires were used to assign the CD4 or CD8 phenotype of responding clones. The public reads were quality trimmed at Q25 with fastp and then assembled into clones with MiXCR by TCRdb, keeping productive beta chains. Each entry merges the rows of one CDR3 protein and shows their most common DNA and genes. None of the V and J calls come from the authors' own analysis; TCRdb made them. This sample is represented by about 430,000 distinct CDR3 sequences; approximately 19% of them were singletons. In total, the top ten clones hold roughly 21% of the sample.

In its sample, this clonotype was seen a few times. What this receptor recognizes is not known. Per-base qualities were not stored, and no clone one base away is much larger. Looking up the germline V gene (reference sequence) yields CDR1 MNHEY and CDR2 SMNVEV. V is shortened by 2 bases, J by 4 bases, and the region joining them spans 23 bases. The cysteine opens and the phenylalanine closes a CDR3 of 18 amino acids. The retained sequence is limited to the CDR3, 54 bases, with the frame set at the first base. Beyond this particular receptor, the publication reports: Contracting CD4+ clones were located mainly in the CM and EM memory subsets, whereas CD8+ clones were found to be enriched in EMRA. Whether the second-wave clones peaking on day 37 were SARS-CoV-2 specific was not confirmed. The study included only a couple of mild cases, and larger cohorts that include severe cases with pre-infection samples were judged to be necessary. Some responding clones were detected in pre-infection memory, suggesting pre-existing cross-reactive memory T cells joined the SARS-CoV-2 response. Clones that contracted from day 15 to 85 showed balanced CD4/CD8 phenotypes, whereas a second wave of clones that expanded from day 15 to 37 leaned towards CD4+.

The chain links TRBV27 with TRBJ1-2; the D region possibly corresponds to TRBD1 (6 bases align). This TCR was recovered from a man younger than 35 who had mild COVID-19 (a few samples of this study predate the infection). The sample titles of this study are shuffled in the database, so cell type and time point are left out; the donor was told from shared clones. The specimen sequenced was PBMCs or a T cell subset sorted from them (not recorded which). The CDR3: CASSLSPASGQVLYGYTF. The sequence in DNA is TGTGCCAGCAGTTTAAGCCCTGCCTCGGGACAAGTTCTCTATGGCTACACCTTC.